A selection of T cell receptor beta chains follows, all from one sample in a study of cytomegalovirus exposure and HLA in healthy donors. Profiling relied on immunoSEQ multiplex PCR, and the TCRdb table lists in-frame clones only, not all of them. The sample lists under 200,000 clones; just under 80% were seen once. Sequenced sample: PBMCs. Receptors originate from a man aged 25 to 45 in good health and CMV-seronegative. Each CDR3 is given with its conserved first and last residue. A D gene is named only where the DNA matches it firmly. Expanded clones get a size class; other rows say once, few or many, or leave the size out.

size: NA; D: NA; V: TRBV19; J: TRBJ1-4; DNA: TGTGCCAGTAGTACTGGACAGATTTTTAATGAAAAACTGTTTTTT; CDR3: CASSTGQIFNEKLFF
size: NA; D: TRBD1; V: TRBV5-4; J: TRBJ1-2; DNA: TGTGCCAGCAGCTTGGATTTAGGGCAGGGGGCGCGTTATGGCTACACCTTC; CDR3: CASSLDLGQGARYGYTF
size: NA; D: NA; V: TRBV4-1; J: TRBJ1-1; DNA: TGCGCCAGCAGCCACGTAACAGGGACCGACACTGAAGCTTTCTTT; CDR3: CASSHVTGTDTEAFF
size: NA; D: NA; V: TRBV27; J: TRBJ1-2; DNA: TGTGCCAGCAGTTTTGACCCGATTACAGGGGGCTACACCTTC; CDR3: CASSFDPITGGYTF
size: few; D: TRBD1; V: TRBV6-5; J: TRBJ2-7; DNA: TGTGCCAGCATGACAGGGGTCTACGAGCAGTACTTC; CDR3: CASMTGVYEQYF
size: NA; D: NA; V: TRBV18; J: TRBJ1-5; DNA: TGTGCCAGCTCAAGGGGCGTGGATCAGCCCCAGCATTTT; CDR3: CASSRGVDQPQHF
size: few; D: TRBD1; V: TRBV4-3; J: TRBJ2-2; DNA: TGCGCCAGCAGCCAAGATTTGACAGGGGGCCTCGGGGAGCTGTTTTTT; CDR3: CASSQDLTGGLGELFF
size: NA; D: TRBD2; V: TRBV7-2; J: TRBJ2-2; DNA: TGTGCCAGCACTTTAGCGGGAGTCACCGGGGAGCTGTTTTTT; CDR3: CASTLAGVTGELFF
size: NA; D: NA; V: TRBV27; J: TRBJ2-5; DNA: TGTGCCAGCAGTTTATCCAGGCTATCTCAGACCCAGTACTTC; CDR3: CASSLSRLSQTQYF
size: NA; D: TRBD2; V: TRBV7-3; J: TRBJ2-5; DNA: TGTGCCAGCAGCTGGACTAGTGATGAGACCCAGTACTTC; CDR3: CASSWTSDETQYF
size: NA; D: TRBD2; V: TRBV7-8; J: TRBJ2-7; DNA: TGTGCCAGCAGCCCCAGGACTAGCGGGACTGCCTACGAGCAGTACTTC; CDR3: CASSPRTSGTAYEQYF
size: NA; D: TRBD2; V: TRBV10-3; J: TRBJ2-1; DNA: TGTGCCACTGGACTAGCGGGAGATGGCGATGAGCAGTTCTTC; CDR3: CATGLAGDGDEQFF
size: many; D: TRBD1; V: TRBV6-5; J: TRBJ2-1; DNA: TGTGCCAGCAGCGCTGGGACAGGGGACTACAATGAGCAGTTCTTC; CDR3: CASSAGTGDYNEQFF
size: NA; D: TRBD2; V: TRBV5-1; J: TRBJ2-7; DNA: TGCGCCAGCAGCTTGAAATCGGGGGGGACCACCTACGAGCAGTACTTC; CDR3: CASSLKSGGTTYEQYF
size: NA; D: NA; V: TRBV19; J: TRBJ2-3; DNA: TGTGCCAGATGGCGGCTAGTAAGGTTGGCAGATACGCAGTATTTT; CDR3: CARWRLVRLADTQYF
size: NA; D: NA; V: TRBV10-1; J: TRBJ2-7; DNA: TGCGCCAGCAGTGATATCGGGCTAGCTCTGTACTTC; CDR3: CASSDIGLALYF
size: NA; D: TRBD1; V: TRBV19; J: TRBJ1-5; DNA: TGTGCCAGTAGTAACAGGGGGCTCGATCAGCCCCAGCATTTT; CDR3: CASSNRGLDQPQHF
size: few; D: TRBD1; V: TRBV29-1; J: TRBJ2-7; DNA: TGCAGCGTTGAAGACCGGGACAGGGTCACCTACGAGCAGTACTTC; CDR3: CSVEDRDRVTYEQYF
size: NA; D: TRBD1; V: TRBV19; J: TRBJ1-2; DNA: TGTGCCAGTAGTCCGAGACAGGGGAACTATGGCTACACCTTC; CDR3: CASSPRQGNYGYTF
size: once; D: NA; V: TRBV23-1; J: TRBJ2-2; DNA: TGCGCCAGCAGTCCCCGTGGCAGGGAGGAAGACACCGGGGAGCTGTTTTTT; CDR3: CASSPRGREEDTGELFF
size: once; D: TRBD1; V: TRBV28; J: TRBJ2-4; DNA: TGTGCCAGTCGAGGGACAGGGGGCCCCTCAGGGGCCAAAAACATTCAGTACTTC; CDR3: CASRGTGGPSGAKNIQYF
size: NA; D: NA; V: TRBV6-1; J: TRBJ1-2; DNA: TGTGCCAGCAAGTCCGGGACAAAAAACTATGGCTACACCTTC; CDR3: CASKSGTKNYGYTF
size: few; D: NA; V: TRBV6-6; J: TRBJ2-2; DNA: TGTGCCAGCAGGCCCACAGGAGACAACACCGGGGAGCTGTTTTTT; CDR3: CASRPTGDNTGELFF
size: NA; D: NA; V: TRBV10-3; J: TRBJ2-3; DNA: TGTGCCATCAGCCGGCTAGCCGGGGATACGCAGTATTTT; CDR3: CAISRLAGDTQYF